The clone carrying this T cell receptor (beta chain) was counted at least ten times. Looked up from germline, CDR1 is MNHEY and CDR2 is SMNVEV (reference sequence). V dropped 4 bases and J dropped 5 bases, with 9 bases sitting between them. The CDR3 has 13 amino acids. Combining iRepertoire HTBI primers with Arm-PCR of CDR3 regions, the authors built TCR beta libraries. TCRdb re-derived calls from the multiplex PCR reads in MiXCR, one entry per CDR3 protein. The table lists some 460,000 distinct CDR3 sequences, around 15% of them singletons. The sample is drawn from a study of regulatory T cells in long-lasting Graves disease. Stated time point: newly diagnosed GD, antithyroid drugs for less than 3 months. The TCR library was made from RNA extracted from PBMCs. These data also formed part of another study, on T cells in Graves' hyperthyroidism and ophthalmopathy.

Sample: peripheral blood mononuclear cells (PBMCs), taken at new diagnosis, from a patient treated with antithyroid drugs. The chain carries TRBV27 and TRBJ2-1, with D unresolved. This TCR derives from a man in his forties or fifties with Graves disease. In DNA form, the CDR3 reads TGTGCCAGCAGTTCTAAGCGCAACAATGAGCAGTTCTTC. This translates into CASSSKRNNEQFF.